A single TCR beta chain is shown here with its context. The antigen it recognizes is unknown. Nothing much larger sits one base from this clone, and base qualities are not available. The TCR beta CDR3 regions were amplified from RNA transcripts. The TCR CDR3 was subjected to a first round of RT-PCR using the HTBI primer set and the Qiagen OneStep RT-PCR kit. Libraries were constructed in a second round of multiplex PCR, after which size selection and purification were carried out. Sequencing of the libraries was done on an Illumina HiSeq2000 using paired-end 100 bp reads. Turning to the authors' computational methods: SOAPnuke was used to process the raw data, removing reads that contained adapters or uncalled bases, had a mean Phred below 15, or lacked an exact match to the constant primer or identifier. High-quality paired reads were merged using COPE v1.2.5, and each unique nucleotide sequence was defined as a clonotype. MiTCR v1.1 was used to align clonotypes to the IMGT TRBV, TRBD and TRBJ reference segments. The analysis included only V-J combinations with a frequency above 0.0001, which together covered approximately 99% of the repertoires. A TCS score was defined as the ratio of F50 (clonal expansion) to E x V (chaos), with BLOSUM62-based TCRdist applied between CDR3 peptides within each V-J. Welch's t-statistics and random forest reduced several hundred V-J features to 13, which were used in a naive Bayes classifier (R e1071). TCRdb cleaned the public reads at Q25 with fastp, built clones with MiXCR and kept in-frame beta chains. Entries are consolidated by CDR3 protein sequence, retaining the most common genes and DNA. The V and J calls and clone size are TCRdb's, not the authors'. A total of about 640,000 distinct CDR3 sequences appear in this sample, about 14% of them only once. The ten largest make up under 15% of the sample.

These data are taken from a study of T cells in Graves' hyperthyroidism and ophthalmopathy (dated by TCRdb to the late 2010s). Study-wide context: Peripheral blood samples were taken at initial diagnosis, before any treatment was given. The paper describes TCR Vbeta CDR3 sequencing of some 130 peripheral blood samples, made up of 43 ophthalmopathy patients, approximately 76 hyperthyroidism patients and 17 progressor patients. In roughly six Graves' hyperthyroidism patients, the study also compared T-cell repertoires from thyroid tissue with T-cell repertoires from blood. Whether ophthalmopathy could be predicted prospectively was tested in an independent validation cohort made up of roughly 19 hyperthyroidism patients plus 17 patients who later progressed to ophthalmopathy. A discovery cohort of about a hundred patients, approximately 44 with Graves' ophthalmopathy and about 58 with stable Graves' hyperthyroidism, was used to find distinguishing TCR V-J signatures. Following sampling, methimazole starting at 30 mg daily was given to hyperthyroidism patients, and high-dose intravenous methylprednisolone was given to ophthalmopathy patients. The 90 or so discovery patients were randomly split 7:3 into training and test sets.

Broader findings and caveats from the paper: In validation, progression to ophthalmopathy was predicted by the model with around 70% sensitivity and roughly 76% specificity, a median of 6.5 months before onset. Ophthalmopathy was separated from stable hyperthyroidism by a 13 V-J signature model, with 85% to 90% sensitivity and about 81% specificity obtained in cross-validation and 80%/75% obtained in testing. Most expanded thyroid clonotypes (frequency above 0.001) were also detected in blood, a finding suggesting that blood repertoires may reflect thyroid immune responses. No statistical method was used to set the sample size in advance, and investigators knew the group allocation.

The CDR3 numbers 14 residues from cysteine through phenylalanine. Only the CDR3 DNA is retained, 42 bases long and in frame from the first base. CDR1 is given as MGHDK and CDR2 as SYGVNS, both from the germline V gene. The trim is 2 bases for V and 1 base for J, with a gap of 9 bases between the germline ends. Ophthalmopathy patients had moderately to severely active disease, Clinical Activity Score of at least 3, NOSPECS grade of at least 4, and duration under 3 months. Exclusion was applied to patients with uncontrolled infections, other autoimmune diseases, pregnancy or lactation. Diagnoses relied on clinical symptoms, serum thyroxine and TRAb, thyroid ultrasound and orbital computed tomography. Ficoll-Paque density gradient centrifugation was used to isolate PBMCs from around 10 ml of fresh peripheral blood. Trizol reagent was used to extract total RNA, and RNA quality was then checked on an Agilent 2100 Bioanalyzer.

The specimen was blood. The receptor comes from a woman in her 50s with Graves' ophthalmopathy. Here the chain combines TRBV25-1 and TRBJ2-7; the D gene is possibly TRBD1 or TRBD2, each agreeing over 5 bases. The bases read TGTGCCAGCAGTGAACGGGGCAGATCCTACGAGCAGTACTTC. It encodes CASSERGRSYEQYF.